Listed below are T cell receptor beta chains from one sample, sequenced in a study of OX40 agonist ivuxolimab in advanced cancers. Measured with immunoSEQ multiplex PCR; TCRdb has only the in-frame clones, and not every one. The table records about 82,000 clones, 85% to 90% of them present only once. Sample: CD4+ or CD8+ T cells sorted from blood, taken in a trial of the OX40 agonist ivuxolimab. Every receptor here comes from an adult with an advanced solid tumor such as melanoma, head and neck, liver or kidney cancer. CDR3s include the opening cysteine and the closing phenylalanine or tryptophan. The D gene is left open where the match is weak. Size is stated for part of the rows, as once, few or many counts, or as a class when the clone is expanded.

cdr3_nt	cdr3_aa	clone_size	d_call	v_call	j_call
TGCGCCAGCAGCCCGTGGACTAGCGGGGGCACAGATACGCAGTATTTT	CASSPWTSGGTDTQYF	-	TRBD2	TRBV5-1	TRBJ2-3
TGCGCCAGCAGCTTGGGTAGAGGGCACACTGAAGCTTTCTTT	CASSLGRGHTEAFF	-	-	TRBV5-1	TRBJ1-1
TGTGCCAGCAGCTCAGTACGTTTCCTCGCCTCCTCAGCCAAAAACATTCAGTACTTC	CASSSVRFLASSAKNIQYF	-	-	TRBV11-2	TRBJ2-4
TGTGCCTGGAGCCTTGGCGGGGCGCAGTATTTT	CAWSLGGAQYF	-	-	TRBV30	TRBJ2-3
TGTGCCAGCAGCCTAAAGGGCAGTTATAACTATGGCTACACCTTC	CASSLKGSYNYGYTF	-	-	TRBV27	TRBJ1-2
TGCGCCAGCAGCTTGCAACAGGGGGCAGGTGGGGCCAACGTCCTGACTTTC	CASSLQQGAGGANVLTF	-	TRBD1	TRBV5-1	TRBJ2-6
TGTGCCAGCAGCCAAGTAGGTCGACTAGCGGGCCCCACACTGGATACGCAGTATTTT	CASSQVGRLAGPTLDTQYF	few	TRBD2	TRBV4-2	TRBJ2-3
TGTGCCAGCAGCTTGGGCGGAACAGCGGGGCGTAGGGGGAACACCGGGGAGCTGTTTTTT	CASSLGGTAGRRGNTGELFF	-	TRBD2	TRBV5-4	TRBJ2-2
TGTGCCAGCACCAGAGGGCGGGGTTTCTACGAGCAGTACTTC	CASTRGRGFYEQYF	-	-	TRBV27	TRBJ2-7
TGTGCCAGCAGTCAGGGTTTGGGTCAGCCCCAGCATTTT	CASSQGLGQPQHF	-	-	TRBV9	TRBJ1-5
TGTGCCACCAGCAGCCCCCCGGGCATTTCTAGGAACTATGGCTACACCTTC	CATSSPPGISRNYGYTF	-	-	TRBV15	TRBJ1-2
TGTGCCAGCAGTTTTCGGGGGGGCTATGGCTACACCTTC	CASSFRGGYGYTF	-	-	TRBV27	TRBJ1-2
TGTGCCTGGTCGAGGTTAACCTACGAGCAGTACTTC	CAWSRLTYEQYF	once	-	TRBV30	TRBJ2-7
TGTGCCAGCAGCTTAGAGGTCTGGGAGGCCGGGGAGCTGTTTTTT	CASSLEVWEAGELFF	-	-	TRBV7-6	TRBJ2-2
TGTGCCAGTAGTATAGGGCAGGGGCGCGATGGCTACACCTTC	CASSIGQGRDGYTF	-	-	TRBV19	TRBJ1-2
TGTGCCAGCAGTGAACGGGAGGGCCGGGGCACAGATACGCAGTATTTT	CASSEREGRGTDTQYF	-	TRBD2	TRBV25-1	TRBJ2-3
TGTGCCAGCAGCTTATTGGCCTCCAGCCACACTGAAGCTTTCTTT	CASSLLASSHTEAFF	-	-	TRBV7-9	TRBJ1-1
TGCGCCAGCAGCCAAGAACTAGCGGGACTCTCTGGGGCCAACGTCCTGACTTTC	CASSQELAGLSGANVLTF	-	TRBD2	TRBV4-3	TRBJ2-6
TGTGCCAGCAGTGAATTAGAGATTCAGGGGATCAATGAGCAGTTCTTC	CASSELEIQGINEQFF	-	-	TRBV25-1	TRBJ2-1
TGTGCCAGCAGTTACACAGGGGAAATGTCCCTCCACTTT	CASSYTGEMSLHF	-	TRBD1	TRBV27	TRBJ1-6
TGTGCCAGCAGCGGTGGGGACTTTCCTGGAAACACCATATATTTT	CASSGGDFPGNTIYF	-	-	TRBV7-9	TRBJ1-3
TGTGCCAGCAGCCCTCGGACCGGAGTTGCCGGGGAGCTGTTTTTT	CASSPRTGVAGELFF	-	-	TRBV7-8	TRBJ2-2
TGTGCCAGTGCCGCGGGTGCGGATCAGCCCCAGCATTTT	CASAAGADQPQHF	-	-	TRBV19	TRBJ1-5
TGTGCCAGTAGAAAGGGGACCTATGGCTACACCTTC	CASRKGTYGYTF	few	-	TRBV19	TRBJ1-2
TGTGCCAGCAGCAAACAGGGCACTGAAGCTTTCTTT	CASSKQGTEAFF	-	-	TRBV9	TRBJ1-1
TGCGCCAGCAGCCGGGACGGCCCAAATCAGCCCCAGCATTTT	CASSRDGPNQPQHF	-	-	TRBV4-3	TRBJ1-5
TGTGCCAGTAGTCTAGGACAGGGGAACACCTACGAGCAGTACTTC	CASSLGQGNTYEQYF	-	TRBD1	TRBV19	TRBJ2-7